Listed here are 16 T cell receptor beta chains from one sample, sequenced in a study of blood T cell repertoires in COVID-19. Here immunoSEQ multiplex PCR was the method, and the copy in TCRdb shows in-frame clones only, minus some. This sample has about 85,000 clones, with 87% found just once. The material sequenced was peripheral blood. These receptors were taken from a man aged 55 to 70 with acute or convalescent COVID-19.

The V and J genes are TRBV6-1 and TRBJ2-3, with D tentatively TRBD2 (6 bases). The CDR3 runs to 14 residues. CDR1 and CDR2 (germline): MNHNS, SASEGT. Trimming cost V 8 bases and J 7 bases, with 19 bases left between them. The CDR3 DNA sequence: TGTGCCAGCGCTGGGGACTCCTTGATATATACGCAGTATTTT. It codes for CASAGDSLIYTQYF.

The chain uses TRBV6-5 and TRBJ2-1; 12 positions agree with TRBD2. Per germline, CDR1 MNHEY and CDR2 SVGAGI. This CDR3 has 16 residues. J was trimmed by 8 bases and V by 2 bases; bases with no gene match: 7. For the CDR3, the DNA is TGTGCCAGCAGTTACGCGCCTAGCGGGGGGGTAGATGAGCAGTTCTTC. Translating gives CASSYAPSGGVDEQFF.

The chain is built from TRBV7-6 and TRBJ2-7; TRBD1 matches 7 bases. CDR1 and CDR2 (germline): SGHVS, FNYEAQ. The CDR3 covers 16 residues. V lost 5 bases, J lost 3 bases, and 13 bases stayed unmatched. The DNA for the CDR3 is TGTGCCAGCAGCCCGGACAGGAGCATACAAGGCTACGAGCAGTACTTC. It specifies CASSPDRSIQGYEQYF.

J is TRBJ2-7 and V is TRBV20-1, with D maybe TRBD2 (6 bases). Trimming pared 3 bases from V and 6 bases from J, leaving 21 bases between. Germline V CDR1 and CDR2: DFQATT, SNEGSKA (reference sequence). There are 15 residues in the CDR3. CDR3 loop: CSASSAGTSPAEQYF. In nucleotides, the CDR3 is TGCAGTGCTAGTAGTGCCGGGACTTCCCCCGCCGAGCAGTACTTC.

This clone was recorded only once. The chain recombines TRBV10-1 with TRBJ1-6; D remains ambiguous. Trimming stripped 7 bases from V and 7 bases from J, with 11 bases between. The CDR3 runs to 13 residues. Germline lookup yields CDR1 WNHNN and CDR2 SYGVQD (reference sequence). The CDR3 here is CASKARENSPLHF. In nucleotides, the CDR3 is TGCGCCAGCAAGGCGCGGGAAAATTCACCCCTCCACTTT.

A single count supports this clone. The chain employs TRBV14 and TRBJ1-3; D unclear. The ends were cut back, 1 base at V and 7 bases at J, with 14 bases in the middle. This CDR3 spans 15 amino acids. Germline V gene sequence: CDR1 SGHDN, CDR2 FVKESK. The CDR3 loop reads CASSQGRGLLNTIYF. The CDR3 DNA is TGTGCCAGCAGCCAAGGTCGAGGGTTGCTGAACACCATATATTTT.

V usage is TRBV10-1 and J usage is TRBJ2-2, with D possibly being TRBD2 (6 bases). There are 14 residues in the CDR3. The germline V and J ends were trimmed by 5 bases and 4 bases, with 11 bases remaining between them. The germline V gene encodes CDR1 WNHNN and CDR2 SYGVQD (reference sequence). Here the CDR3 DNA reads TGCGCCAGCAGTCGGGACTTTACCACCGGGGAGCTGTTTTTT. Amino acid sequence: CASSRDFTTGELFF.

The chain recombines TRBV6-6 with TRBJ1-2; TRBD1 matches at 12 bases. In germline, CDR1 is MNHNY, CDR2 SVGAGI (reference sequence). The CDR3 consists of 15 residues. J lost 7 bases, V lost 0 bases, and 3 bases had no gene match. The CDR3 coding sequence is TGTGCCAGCAGTTACTCGGGACAGGGGGCAAGTGGCTACACCTTC. Its translation: CASSYSGQGASGYTF.

The chain uses TRBV10-3 and TRBJ2-1, with 7 bases matching TRBD1. V gave up 5 bases and J gave up 5 bases; unmatched junction bases: 12. The CDR3 totals 16 residues. Germline V gene lookup returns CDR1 ENHRY and CDR2 SYGVKD. The CDR3: CAISPLAGTDHNEQFF. CDR3 sequence (DNA): TGTGCCATCAGTCCACTGGCCGGGACAGATCACAATGAGCAGTTCTTC.

This clone has just one count. The rearrangement uses TRBV5-1 and TRBJ1-1; 7 bases align to TRBD1. Trimming removed 4 bases from V and 4 bases from J; junction bases left unmatched: 7. Germline loops: CDR1 SGHRS, CDR2 YFSETQ. This CDR3 has 14 residues. The CDR3, as DNA: TGCGCCAGCAGCCCGCGACAGGGTCTCACTGAAGCTTTCTTT. Translated: CASSPRQGLTEAFF.

V and J are TRBV30 and TRBJ1-5, with D perhaps TRBD1 (5 bases). This CDR3 has 14 amino acids. Germline CDR1 GTSNPN, CDR2 SVGIG (reference sequence). V was trimmed by 7 bases and J by 8 bases, leaving 21 bases between them. The CDR3 region is CAYGVDSSGEPQHF. The DNA of the CDR3 is TGTGCCTACGGAGTAGACAGTAGCGGTGAGCCCCAGCATTTT.

V usage is TRBV23-1 and J usage is TRBJ1-5; D is possibly TRBD1 (5 bases). TRBV23-1 is an open reading frame, and its role is uncertain. The V end was cut by 7 bases, the J end by 2 bases, with 21 bases between. The CDR3 length is 17 residues. CDR3 sequence (DNA): TGCGCCAGCACCCCGACGTGGAGGGACGTTGGCAATCAGCCCCAGCATTTT. Amino acids: CASTPTWRDVGNQPQHF.

The genes are TRBV5-1 and TRBJ2-1, with 10 nucleotides matching TRBD2. With 0 bases clipped from V and 5 bases from J, the junction kept 5 bases outside the gene matches. The CDR3 covers 16 residues. The germline V gene encodes CDR1 SGHRS and CDR2 YFSETQ. The CDR3 DNA sequence: TGCGCCAGCAGCTTGGGTTTTAGCGGGGGGAACAATGAGCAGTTCTTC. The encoded protein is CASSLGFSGGNNEQFF.

V gene TRBV7-2 combines with J gene TRBJ1-3; D remains ambiguous. Germline CDR1 and CDR2: SGHTA and FQGNSA. Trimming removed 1 base at V and 7 bases at J, with 14 bases between. The CDR3 runs 15 residues. The CDR3 DNA reads as TGTGCCAGCAGCTTAGTTTCCAGCGGTGGGAACACCATATATTTT. Protein product: CASSLVSSGGNTIYF.

The gene calls are TRBV4-2 and TRBJ2-7, with a weak D call TRBD2 (5 bases). The V end lost 1 base, the J end lost 0 bases, and 13 bases lay between the germline ends. The CDR3 loop spans 16 amino acids. Germline values: CDR1 LGHNA, CDR2 YNFKEQ. For the CDR3, the DNA is TGTGCCAGCAGCCAAGGGGGTGGGAGAAGCTCCTACGAGCAGTACTTC. Translating gives CASSQGGGRSSYEQYF.

V is TRBV5-4 and J is TRBJ1-1; a weak D match, TRBD1 (5 bases). V was pared by 4 bases and J by 11 bases, with 30 bases between. The CDR3 sequence is 17 residues long. Looked up from germline, CDR1 is SGHNT and CDR2 is YYREEE (reference sequence). In nucleotides, the CDR3 is TGTGCCAGCAGCCCGGGGGGGGTTGCGGGAGACACTGAAGGTGCTTTCTTT. Protein: CASSPGGVAGDTEGAFF.